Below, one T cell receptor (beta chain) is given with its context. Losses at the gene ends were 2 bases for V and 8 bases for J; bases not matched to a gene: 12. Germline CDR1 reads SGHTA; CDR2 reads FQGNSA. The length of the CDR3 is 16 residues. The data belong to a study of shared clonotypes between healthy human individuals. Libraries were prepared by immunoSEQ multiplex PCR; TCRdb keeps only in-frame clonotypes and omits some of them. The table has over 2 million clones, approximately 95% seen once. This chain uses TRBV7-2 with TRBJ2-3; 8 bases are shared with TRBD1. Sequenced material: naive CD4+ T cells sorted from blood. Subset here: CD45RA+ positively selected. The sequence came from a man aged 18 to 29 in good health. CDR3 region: CASSLRLQGVLGTQYF. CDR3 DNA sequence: TGTGCCAGCAGCTTAAGGCTACAGGGGGTCCTCGGTACGCAGTATTTT.